This paragraph reports one T cell receptor (beta chain). Repertoires were generated with immunoSEQ multiplex PCR, while TCRdb's copy carries only in-frame clones and drops some. The sample shows 450,000 to 500,000 clones, roughly nine tenths of them seen only once. The record originates from a study of blood T cell repertoires in COVID-19. This CDR3 contains 13 residues. The ends were cut back, 4 bases at V and 8 bases at J, with 14 bases in the middle. CDR1 and CDR2 (germline): MNHEY, SMNVEV (reference sequence). The sequenced sample consisted of PBMCs or T cells enriched from blood (not recorded which). The V and J genes are TRBV27 and TRBJ1-1; D is perhaps TRBD1 (6 bases). This sequence was found in a woman aged 18-35 years who had recovered from COVID-19. The CDR3 nucleotides are TGTGCCAGCAGTTCCAGGGGACCGAGCGAAGCTTTCTTT. Translating it yields CASSSRGPSEAFF.